A single sample gave rise to the 3 T cell receptor beta chains below, sequenced in a study of technical replicates of blood from four donors. Sequencing used immunoSEQ multiplex PCR; TCRdb keeps in-frame clones, though not all of them. Of tens of thousands of clones listed, about 96% are singletons. Sequencing was carried out using T cells isolated from PBMCs. These TCRs come from a human donor in good health.

V is TRBV13 and J is TRBJ2-5; D gene ambiguous. V was shortened by 3 bases and J by 1 base, with 6 bases between the two germline ends. Germline CDR1 and CDR2: PRHDT and FYEKMQ (reference sequence). CDR3 length: 13 amino acids. This chain's CDR3 is CASSFGTQETQYF. CDR3 nucleotides: TGTGCCAGCAGCTTTGGCACCCAAGAGACCCAGTACTTC.

The chain couples TRBV10-3 to TRBJ2-2, with 8 bases that match TRBD1. V lost 0 bases and J lost 4; bases outside the gene matches: 10. Per the germline V gene, CDR1 is ENHRY and CDR2 is SYGVKD. The CDR3 spans 18 residues. The CDR3: CAISESLSGGKSTGELFF. CDR3 bases: TGTGCCATCAGTGAGTCGCTCTCAGGGGGCAAAAGCACCGGGGAGCTGTTTTTT.

The chain carries TRBV27 and TRBJ2-1; 9 nucleotides align to TRBD2. The V gene end was trimmed by 5 bases and the J gene end by 6 bases; junction bases not matched to a gene: 5. Germline loops: CDR1 MNHEY, CDR2 SMNVEV (reference sequence). CDR3 length equals 14 residues. Here the CDR3 DNA reads TGTGCCAGCAGTCCCGGACTAGCGCCCAATGAGCAGTTCTTC. Residues: CASSPGLAPNEQFF.